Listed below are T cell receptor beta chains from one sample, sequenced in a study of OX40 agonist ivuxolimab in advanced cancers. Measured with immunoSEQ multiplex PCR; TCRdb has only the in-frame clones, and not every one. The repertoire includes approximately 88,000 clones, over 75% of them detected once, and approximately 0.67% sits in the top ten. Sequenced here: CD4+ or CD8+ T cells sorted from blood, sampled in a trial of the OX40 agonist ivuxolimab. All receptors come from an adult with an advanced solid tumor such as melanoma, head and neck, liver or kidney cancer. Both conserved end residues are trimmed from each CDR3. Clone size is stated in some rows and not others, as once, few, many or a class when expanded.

cdr3_aa: ASSRTTNEKLF
v_call: TRBV19
cdr3_length: 11
clone_size: -

cdr3_aa: ASSPGLAAFEQY
v_call: TRBV7-9
cdr3_length: 12
clone_size: -

cdr3_aa: ASSLLAGGYNEQF
v_call: TRBV5-1
cdr3_length: 13
clone_size: -

cdr3_aa: ASSRMEDTQY
v_call: TRBV5-1
cdr3_length: 10
clone_size: -

cdr3_aa: ASSLTSGVNNEQF
v_call: TRBV5-1
cdr3_length: 13
clone_size: once

cdr3_aa: ASSQLIAGLNNEQF
v_call: TRBV4-2
cdr3_length: 14
clone_size: -

cdr3_aa: ASTTGHLITDTQY
v_call: TRBV21-1
cdr3_length: 13
clone_size: once

cdr3_aa: ASSEGTGNEKLF
v_call: TRBV2
cdr3_length: 12
clone_size: -

cdr3_aa: ASSQAVLGAGELF
v_call: TRBV4-3
cdr3_length: 13
clone_size: -

cdr3_aa: ASSYSLGAGGYEQY
v_call: TRBV6-5
cdr3_length: 14
clone_size: -

cdr3_aa: AASGGSSYNSPLH
v_call: TRBV30
cdr3_length: 13
clone_size: few

cdr3_aa: ASSRTILVAGGPGHEQF
v_call: TRBV11-2
cdr3_length: 17
clone_size: -

cdr3_aa: TSSLDSKQPQH
v_call: TRBV7-3
cdr3_length: 11
clone_size: -

cdr3_aa: ASSIGTTSGDEQY
v_call: TRBV11-3
cdr3_length: 13
clone_size: -

cdr3_aa: ASTTNQGADQPQH
v_call: TRBV2
cdr3_length: 13
clone_size: few

cdr3_aa: AWVQLGRGNTIY
v_call: TRBV30
cdr3_length: 12
clone_size: -

cdr3_aa: ASRSDIQNGYT
v_call: TRBV5-1
cdr3_length: 11
clone_size: -

cdr3_aa: ASSEKGGRYVGELF
v_call: TRBV6-1
cdr3_length: 14
clone_size: -

cdr3_aa: ASGNTGTGGEAF
v_call: TRBV19
cdr3_length: 12
clone_size: -

cdr3_aa: AWSSTGNGNTIY
v_call: TRBV30
cdr3_length: 12
clone_size: -